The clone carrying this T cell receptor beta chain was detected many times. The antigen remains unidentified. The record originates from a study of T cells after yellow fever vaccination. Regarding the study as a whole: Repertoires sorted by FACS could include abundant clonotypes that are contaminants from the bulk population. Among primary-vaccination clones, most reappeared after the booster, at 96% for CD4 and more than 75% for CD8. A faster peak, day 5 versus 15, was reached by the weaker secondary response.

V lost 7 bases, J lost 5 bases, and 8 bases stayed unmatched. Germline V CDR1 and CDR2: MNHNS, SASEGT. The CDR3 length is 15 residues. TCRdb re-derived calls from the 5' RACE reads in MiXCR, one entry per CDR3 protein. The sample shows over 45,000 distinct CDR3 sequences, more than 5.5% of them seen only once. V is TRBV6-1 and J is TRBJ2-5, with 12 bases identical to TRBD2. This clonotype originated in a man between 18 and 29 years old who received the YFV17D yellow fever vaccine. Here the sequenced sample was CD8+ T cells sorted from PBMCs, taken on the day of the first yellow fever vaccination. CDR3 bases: TGTGCCAGCACGACTAGCGGGGGCACGGGGGAGACCCAGTACTTC. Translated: CASTTSGGTGETQYF.